These 23 T cell receptor beta chains came from one sample sequenced in a study of blood T cells in healthy people across ages. The second PCR ran about 6 to 11 cycles with a sample-barcoded 5' primer and J-beta primers. Each CDR3 protein gets one entry after TCRdb re-called the 5' RACE reads with MiXCR. The sample has around 780,000 distinct CDR3 sequences; more than 25% are singletons. This sample also appeared in a second study, on T cells of mothers and their children.

Sequences were obtained from blood. All receptors come from a boy aged 5-17 years in good health.

This clonotype came up a few times. V gene TRBV15 combines with J gene TRBJ2-1, with 7 bases identical to TRBD1. The J segment lost 8 bases and the V segment lost 0 bases, leaving 7 bases of the junction unmatched. The CDR3 length is 15 residues. Germline V gives CDR1 LNHNV, CDR2 YYDKDF (reference sequence). CDR3 sequence: CATSRDLDRADEQFF. In nucleotides, the CDR3 is TGTGCCACCAGCAGAGATCTCGACAGGGCGGATGAGCAGTTCTTC.

This clonotype was seen a few times. The chain couples TRBV12-3 or TRBV12-4 to TRBJ1-2, with 7 bases lining up with TRBD1. The CDR3 sequence is 14 residues long. Losses at the gene ends were 3 bases for V and 5 bases for J; bases not matched to a gene: 6. The CDR3 here is CASSFGTDGYGYTF. In DNA, the CDR3 is TGTGCCAGCAGTTTCGGGACAGACGGGTATGGCTACACCTTC.

This sequence joins TRBV29-1 and TRBJ2-4; TRBD1 agrees at 7 bases. V lost 6 bases to trimming and J lost 0 bases; unmatched junction nucleotides: 8. Germline loops: CDR1 SQVTM, CDR2 ANQGSEA. The length of the CDR3 is 15 residues. The DNA of the CDR3 is TGCAGCGTCCCGTCCCGGGACAGAGCCAAAAACATTCAGTACTTC. Its translation is CSVPSRDRAKNIQYF.

This clonotype was seen a handful of times. V gene TRBV30 combines with J gene TRBJ2-7, with TRBD1 identical over 12 bases. The germline CDR1 and CDR2 sequences are GTSNPN and SVGIG (reference sequence). This CDR3 is built from 15 residues. J gave up 6 bases and V 3 bases, and 9 bases lay outside the gene matches. In DNA form, the CDR3 reads TGTGCCTGGAGGGGACAGGGGGCGAGGCCTCTCGAGCAGTACTTC. Encoded protein: CAWRGQGARPLEQYF. The variable domain in full, completed from reference TRBV30 and TRBJ2-7, reads SQTIHQWPATLVQPVGSPLSLECTVEGTSNPNLYWYRQAAGRGLQLLFYSVGIGQISSEVPQNLSASRPQDRQFILSSKKLLLSDSGFYLCAWRGQGARPLEQYFGPGTRLTVT.

This clonotype was seen more than once but under ten times. The chain carries TRBV11-2 and TRBJ1-6; D not resolved. The germline V gene has CDR1 SGHAT and CDR2 FQNNGV. Trimming removed 1 base from V and 7 bases from J, with 8 bases in between. The CDR3 contains 14 residues. The CDR3 DNA reads as TGTGCCAGCAGCTTAGGATGGCTCAATTCACCCCTCCACTTT. This codes for CASSLGWLNSPLHF. The complete variable domain, with remaining parts taken from reference TRBV11-2 and TRBJ1-6, reads EAGVAQSPRYKIIEKRQSVAFWCNPISGHATLYWYQQILGQGPKLLIQFQNNGVVDDSQLPKDRFSAERLKGVDSTLKIQPAKLEDSAVYLCASSLGWLNSPLHFGNGTRLTVT.

This clonotype was observed a few times. V usage is TRBV27 and J usage is TRBJ1-1; a weak D match, TRBD1 (6 bases). Germline V gene data show CDR1 as MNHEY and CDR2 as SMNVEV (reference sequence). V was cut by 5 bases and J by 5 bases, with 21 bases left in between. The CDR3 has 16 residues. The CDR3 DNA sequence: TGTGCCAGCAGTCCCTTGGCGGGGCCCGGACAGACTGAAGCTTTCTTT. It is translated as CASSPLAGPGQTEAFF.

The table lists this clonotype with a few counts. One junction end does not reproduce the germline sequence, and a read error may be involved. The chain employs TRBV6-5 and TRBJ2-2, with D tentatively TRBD2 (5 bases). This CDR3 has 17 amino acids. Per the germline V gene, CDR1 is MNHEY and CDR2 is SVGAGI. CDR3 amino acids: CASSYSALTGNSGELFF. The CDR3 DNA follows: TGTGCCAGCAGTTACTCGGCCCTCACGGGGAACTCCGGGGAGCTGTTTTTT.

The rearrangement joins TRBV5-1 to TRBJ2-5, with D perhaps matching TRBD1 (7 bases). The V end was cut by 9 bases, the J end by 4 bases, with 22 bases between. The CDR3 spans 15 residues. Germline assignment: CDR1 SGHRS and CDR2 YFSETQ. CDR3 DNA sequence: TGCGCCATCTCAGATTCAGGGGGGAACGGAGAGACCCAGTACTTC. Its translation: CAISDSGGNGETQYF.

The count of this clonotype is one. The V gene is TRBV6-1, the J gene TRBJ2-1, with D tentatively TRBD2 (7 bases). The CDR3 is made up of 15 amino acids. Trimming shortened V by 1 base and J by 16 bases, and 23 bases separated the two germline ends. Germline-derived CDR1 and CDR2 are MNHNS and SASEGT. The CDR3: CASSEESTRGAVRFF. For the CDR3, the DNA is TGTGCCAGCAGTGAAGAATCGACCCGGGGGGCCGTGCGTTTCTTC.

This chain connects TRBV6-2 or TRBV6-3 to TRBJ2-1, with D tentatively TRBD2 (5 bases). CDR1 is MNHEY and CDR2 is SVGEGT in the germline V gene. The CDR3 consists of 18 residues. Deletions cut 2 bases from V and 0 bases from J, with 17 bases between. The CDR3 region is CASSYEVRELGSYNEQFF. CDR3 nucleotides: TGTGCCAGCAGTTACGAAGTAAGGGAACTAGGCTCCTACAATGAGCAGTTCTTC.

This clonotype was recorded at least ten times. The chain combines TRBV18 with TRBJ2-7, with D possibly TRBD2 on 5 matching bases. CDR3 size: 12 residues. The V gene's germline CDR1 is KGHSH and CDR2 LQKENI. Trimming took off 5 bases at V and 4 bases at J, with 9 bases between the two ends. The CDR3 spells CASSGSGYEQYF. The CDR3 DNA is TGTGCCAGCTCAGGTTCGGGGTACGAGCAGTACTTC.

This clonotype was counted only a few times. CDR3 bases: TGTGCCAGCAGTTTTTCGTGGGCCTCCTACGAGCAGTACTTC. Residues: CASSFSWASYEQYF. The V gene is TRBV6-2 or TRBV6-3, the J gene TRBJ2-7; unclear D gene. The ends were cut back, 4 bases at V and 0 bases at J, with 10 bases in the middle. Per the germline V gene, CDR1 is MNHEY and CDR2 is SVGEGT. The CDR3 loop spans 14 amino acids.

This chain links TRBV18 with TRBJ2-1; weak D call: TRBD2 (6 bases). This CDR3 contains 14 residues. Looked up from germline, CDR1 is KGHSH and CDR2 is LQKENI. Trimming removed 1 base from V and 5 bases from J, with 9 bases in between. CDR3 loop: CASSPQDYDNEQFF. CDR3 in DNA: TGTGCCAGCTCACCACAGGACTATGACAATGAGCAGTTCTTC.

The V call is TRBV30, the J call TRBJ1-1; 8 bases map to TRBD1. J was trimmed by 4 bases and V by 2 bases; bases with no gene match: 12. CDR1 is GTSNPN, CDR2 SVGIG, per germline (reference sequence). This CDR3 is 16 amino acids long. CDR3 protein: CAWSPPRRGLFTEAFF. The CDR3, as DNA: TGTGCCTGGAGTCCGCCTCGCAGGGGGCTCTTCACTGAAGCTTTCTTT.

J is TRBJ1-3 and V is TRBV12-5; D is ambiguous. Germline-derived CDR1 and CDR2 are LGHNT and FRNRAP. Trimming took off 7 bases at V and 3 bases at J, with 10 bases between the two ends. The CDR3 length is 13 residues. The CDR3 DNA reads as TGTGCTAGTGCTACCGGGGTTGGAAACACCATATATTTT. This translates into CASATGVGNTIYF.

The chain joins TRBV20-1 to TRBJ2-4; no clear D gene. Germline V gene lookup returns CDR1 DFQATT and CDR2 SNEGSKA (reference sequence). Trimming removed 7 bases from V and 6 bases from J, with 16 bases in between. The CDR3 length is 13 residues. Written as DNA, the CDR3 is TGCAGTGGTAAAGAGGTCGGAAGAAACATTCAGTACTTC. This sequence encodes CSGKEVGRNIQYF.

The gene calls are TRBV6-5 and TRBJ2-7; TRBD1 is a possible D gene (5 bases). Germline-derived CDR1 and CDR2 are MNHEY and SVGAGI. This CDR3 is 14 amino acids long. V was clipped by 1 base and J by 2 bases, with 9 bases between them. The CDR3 reads CASSYYDSTYEQYF. The CDR3 coding sequence is TGTGCCAGCAGTTACTACGACAGTACCTACGAGCAGTACTTC.

The chain is built from TRBV12-3 or TRBV12-4 and TRBJ1-1, with D perhaps TRBD1 (6 bases). This CDR3 has 13 amino acids. Deletions cut 7 bases from V and 4 bases from J, with 13 bases between. The CDR3 protein is CASKLTGATEAFF. The CDR3 DNA reads as TGTGCCAGCAAACTGACGGGGGCCACTGAAGCTTTCTTT.

This chain links TRBV28 with TRBJ1-3; D gene unclear. V lost 5 bases to trimming and J lost 0 bases, with 14 bases between them. This CDR3 has 16 residues. In germline, CDR1 is MDHEN, CDR2 SYDVKM. CDR3 protein: CASSGSRPYSGNTIYF. The DNA of the CDR3 is TGTGCCAGCAGTGGTTCCAGGCCCTACTCTGGAAACACCATATATTTT.

This sequence joins TRBV2 and TRBJ1-1; D remains unclear. Germline V gene lookup returns CDR1 SNHLY and CDR2 FYNNEI. Trimming took off 7 bases at V and 1 base at J, with 7 bases between the two ends. The CDR3 sequence is 12 residues long. The CDR3: CASTKRNTEAFF. CDR3 nucleotide sequence: TGTGCCAGCACCAAGCGGAACACTGAAGCTTTCTTT. The variable domain in full, with the rest retrieved from reference TRBV2 and TRBJ1-1, is EPEVTQTPSHQVTQMGQEVILRCVPISNHLYFYWYRQILGQKVEFLVSFYNNEISEKSEIFDDQFSVERPDGSNFTLKIRSTKLEDSAMYFCASTKRNTEAFFGQGTRLTVV.

On this clonotype: Its ends do not fully match the called genes, so a read error is possible. The chain recombines TRBV2 with TRBJ1-3; no definite D call. CDR3 length equals 17 residues. Germline CDR1 and CDR2: SNHLY and FYNNEI. As DNA, the CDR3 is TGTGCCAGCAGTGTGTTTCGGCGGACCCTCTCTGGAAACGCCATATATTTT. It encodes CASSVFRRTLSGNAIYF.

The rearrangement uses TRBV10-3 and TRBJ2-5; D not resolved. The J call may be in error: the DNA end matches TRBJ2-7 better. The CDR3 extends over 13 amino acids. CDR1 ENHRY and CDR2 SYGVKD come from the germline V gene. CDR3 region: CAISDLEPYEQYF. In DNA, the CDR3 is TGTGCCATCAGTGACCTAGAACCCTACGAGCAGTACTTC.

This sequence joins TRBV2 and TRBJ1-4; D gene uncertain. CDR1 is SNHLY, CDR2 FYNNEI, per germline. V dropped 5 bases and J dropped 8 bases, with 15 bases sitting between them. The CDR3 loop spans 14 amino acids. The CDR3 region is CASSLAAIREKLFF. As DNA, the CDR3 is TGTGCCAGCAGTCTCGCAGCGATTCGGGAAAAACTGTTTTTT.